This is a list of T cell receptor beta chains from one sample in a study of cytomegalovirus exposure and HLA in healthy donors. Here immunoSEQ multiplex PCR was the method, and the copy in TCRdb shows in-frame clones only, minus some. Of approximately 160,000 clones in the sample, roughly 75% were seen once. The sample taken for sequencing was PBMCs. The receptors originated from a man younger than 30 in good health and CMV-seronegative. CDR3s include the opening cysteine and the closing phenylalanine or tryptophan. Each record gives: clone size, D gene, J gene, V gene, CDR3 DNA, CDR3 protein. The D gene is left open where the match is weak. Some rows mark clone size as missing; the rest say once, few, many or name a class of expanded clone.

>.|TRBD1|TRBJ2-5|TRBV11-2
TGTGCCAGCAGACTGTTACAGGGGGCGCGGGAGACCCAGTACTTC
CASRLLQGARETQYF
>.|TRBD2|TRBJ2-3|TRBV7-9
TGTGCCAGCAGCTCCTCTAGCGGGAGCACAGATACGCAGTATTTT
CASSSSSGSTDTQYF
>.|TRBD1|TRBJ2-2|TRBV28
TGTGCCAGCAGGCCCCAGGACGGACAGGGGTCTGCCGGGGAGCTGTTTTTT
CASRPQDGQGSAGELFF
>.|.|TRBJ1-2|TRBV6-6
TGTGCCAGCAGTTACTCTGACAGTGGTTATGGCTACACCTTC
CASSYSDSGYGYTF
>.|TRBD1|TRBJ2-7|TRBV5-6
TGTGCCAGCAGCTTGTCGTTCCGGGACAGGGCTTCCTACGAGCAGTACTTC
CASSLSFRDRASYEQYF
>few|.|TRBJ1-2|TRBV7-9
TGTGCCAGCAGCTCGAGTGGTAGGGGCCCAAATGGCTACACCTTC
CASSSSGRGPNGYTF
>once|TRBD2|TRBJ2-5|TRBV9
TGTGCCAGCAGCGAAGGTGCTAGCGGGAGTAGTTTGTTAGAGACCCAGTACTTC
CASSEGASGSSLLETQYF
>.|.|TRBJ1-2|TRBV4-3
TGCGCCAGCAGCCAAGATGGTGGGCCAGGGGCGGGTGGCTACACCTTC
CASSQDGGPGAGGYTF
>few|TRBD2|TRBJ2-7|TRBV14
TGTGCCAGCAGCCAAGTTAGCCAGCGGGAGTTGGAGCAGTACTTC
CASSQVSQRELEQYF
>.|TRBD2|TRBJ2-7|TRBV11-2
TGTGCCAGCAGCACCGGGACTAGCGGGATCTACAAGCAGTACTTC
CASSTGTSGIYKQYF
>.|.|TRBJ2-7|TRBV11-2
TGTGCCAGCAGATACCTCGGTTCCTACGAGCAGTACTTC
CASRYLGSYEQYF
>few|.|TRBJ1-2|TRBV21-1
TGTGCCAGTCGCGGGGGGCGAAATGGCTACACCTTC
CASRGGRNGYTF
>.|.|TRBJ2-7|TRBV5-1
TGCGCCAGCAGCTCGGAACAGGACGAGCAGTACTTC
CASSSEQDEQYF
>.|.|TRBJ1-4|TRBV28
TGTGCCAGCAGAAAGGGGTTAAGGGAAAAACTGTTTTTT
CASRKGLREKLFF
>few|TRBD2|TRBJ2-7|TRBV30
TGTGCCTGGAGTGAGAAAGGGACTAGCCTCTACGAGCAGTACTTC
CAWSEKGTSLYEQYF
>.|TRBD1|TRBJ2-7|TRBV6-1
TGTGCCGGACAGGGAGAAGGCTACGAGCAGTACTTC
CAGQGEGYEQYF
>.|.|TRBJ1-2|TRBV2
TGTGCCAGCAGCTCGACGGGGGTTAGGGCTAACTATGGCTACACCTTC
CASSSTGVRANYGYTF
>medium-sized|TRBD2|TRBJ2-2|TRBV4-2
TGTGCCAGCAGCCAAGGTAACGGGAGGGGCGACGGGGAGCTGTTTTTT
CASSQGNGRGDGELFF
>once|TRBD2|TRBJ2-7|TRBV7-9
TGTTCCAGCAGCGGGGGACTCTCAATCCGCGAGCAGTACTTC
CSSSGGLSIREQYF
>.|.|TRBJ2-3|TRBV29-1
TGCAGCGTTGTATGGCAGGAGGAAGATACGCAGTATTTT
CSVVWQEEDTQYF
>once|.|TRBJ2-3|TRBV27
TGTGCCAGCAGTCCCTTCCCCGTTCCAGGGACAGATACGCAGTATTTT
CASSPFPVPGTDTQYF
>.|.|TRBJ2-1|TRBV19
TGTGCCAGTAACCGGAGGGACCCCGGGGATGAGCAGTTCTTC
CASNRRDPGDEQFF
>.|.|TRBJ2-5|TRBV11-3
TGTGCCAGCAGCCTCGGGGGTCAAGAGACCCAGTACTTC
CASSLGGQETQYF
>.|TRBD2|TRBJ2-7|TRBV7-8
TGTGCCTCGGCCCCTCAGGGAGCGGGAGAGTACGAGCAGTACTTC
CASAPQGAGEYEQYF
>.|.|TRBJ1-2|TRBV7-9
TGTGCCAGCAGCTTAGGAATGCCGACTCACTATGGCTACACCTTC
CASSLGMPTHYGYTF
>.|TRBD2|TRBJ2-7|TRBV7-8
TGTGCCAGCAGCTTAGCCATACTAGCGGGGACCCCCCGTTTCTACGAGCAGTACTTC
CASSLAILAGTPRFYEQYF
>once|TRBD2|TRBJ2-5|TRBV27
TGTGCCAGCAGCCTTTGGTCTAGCGGGAGGTCGGAGGAGACCCAGTACTTC
CASSLWSSGRSEETQYF
>.|.|TRBJ1-4|TRBV7-9
TGTGCCAGCAGCCACACCCAGGGTCCGGGGGATGAAAAACTGTTTTTT
CASSHTQGPGDEKLFF
>.|.|TRBJ2-3|TRBV7-9
TGTGCCAGCAGCTTAGGGTCGGAGGGCCGAAGTGCAGATACGCAGTATTTT
CASSLGSEGRSADTQYF
>.|TRBD2|TRBJ2-5|TRBV18
TGTGCCAGCTCACCCCCAGCGGGGTACCAAGAGACCCAGTACTTC
CASSPPAGYQETQYF
>.|.|TRBJ2-7|TRBV7-9
TGTTCCAGCAGCATGGGACAAGGCTTCTCCTACGAGCAGTACTTC
CSSSMGQGFSYEQYF
>once|.|TRBJ2-1|TRBV6-4
TGTGCCAGCAGTGACAGCGGGCAACCCTACAATGAGCAGTTCTTC
CASSDSGQPYNEQFF
>.|.|TRBJ1-1|TRBV6-5
TGTGCCACCACTCCAGAGGGAAGAAGAACTGAAGCTTTCTTT
CATTPEGRRTEAFF
>.|.|TRBJ2-5|TRBV7-8
TGTGCCAGCAGGTCTAGGGGAGGCGGAAAGACCCAGTACTTC
CASRSRGGGKTQYF
>.|TRBD1|TRBJ1-1|TRBV10-2
TGCGCCAGCAGGACAGAGGGACAGGGGAACACTGAAGCTTTCTTT
CASRTEGQGNTEAFF
>.|.|TRBJ2-3|TRBV19
TGTGCCAGTAGCCTTAAGGGGGGCACAGATACGCAGTATTTT
CASSLKGGTDTQYF
>.|TRBD2|TRBJ2-7|TRBV27
TGTGCCAGCAGTTTAAGGCTAGCGGGAGTTGACGAGCAGTACTTC
CASSLRLAGVDEQYF
>.|TRBD1|TRBJ2-7|TRBV27
TGTGCCAGCAGTTCTCCCACCGGGACAGGGGAGCGCGAGCAGTACTTC
CASSSPTGTGEREQYF
>.|.|TRBJ2-3|TRBV9
TGTGCCAGCAGCGTAAGCGGCACAGATACGCAGTATTTT
CASSVSGTDTQYF
>.|.|TRBJ1-4|TRBV7-9
TGTTCCAGCAGCCTGTCGGATGAAAAACTGTTTTTT
CSSSLSDEKLFF
>once|.|TRBJ2-7|TRBV19
TGTGCCAGTAGTGAGCGCGGCCCGAGCTCCTACGAGCAGTACTTC
CASSERGPSSYEQYF
>.|TRBD1|TRBJ1-4|TRBV4-3
TGCGCCAGCAGCCCAGCGGACAGGGCACAAAAACTGTTTTTT
CASSPADRAQKLFF
>few|.|TRBJ2-1|TRBV7-8
TGTGCCAGCAGCCCAGCGGCCAGACTCAATGAGCAGTTCTTC
CASSPAARLNEQFF
>.|TRBD2|TRBJ2-7|TRBV7-2
TGTGCCAGCAGCTTTTACGGGACTATCAACTCCTACGAGCAGTACTTC
CASSFYGTINSYEQYF
>.|.|TRBJ1-1|TRBV5-1
TGCGCCAGCAGCGTAAGGGGCCCGCGGACTGAAGCTTTCTTT
CASSVRGPRTEAFF
>.|.|TRBJ2-7|TRBV27
TGTGCCAGCAGTTCCGGGACTGCCGCCTACGAGCAGTACTTC
CASSSGTAAYEQYF
>.|.|TRBJ1-2|TRBV2
TGTGCCAGCAGTGAATTGGCCGGGAACTATGGCTACACCTTC
CASSELAGNYGYTF
>few|.|TRBJ2-7|TRBV7-2
TGTGCCAGCAGCCTAAGTCGACAGCCTAGTTCCTGGCAGCAGTACTTC
CASSLSRQPSSWQQYF
>.|TRBD1|TRBJ2-7|TRBV19
TGTGCCAGTAGTGAGGACAGGGACTCCTCCTACGAGCAGTACTTC
CASSEDRDSSYEQYF
>.|.|TRBJ1-2|TRBV29-1
TGCAGCGTTGTCCAGGGGTTAGACTATGGCTACACCTTC
CSVVQGLDYGYTF
>.|TRBD2|TRBJ2-2|TRBV9
TGTGCCAGCAGCGTAGAAGGGACCGGGACTAGCGGGAGGTGGAGCACCGGGGAGCTGTTTTTT
CASSVEGTGTSGRWSTGELFF
>.|TRBD1|TRBJ2-3|TRBV5-6
TGTGCCAGCAGCCTAGGGACAGGGAGAGCAGATACGCAGTATTTT
CASSLGTGRADTQYF
>.|.|TRBJ2-5|TRBV4-2
TGTGCCAGCAGCCATAGCGACCAAGAGACCCAGTACTTC
CASSHSDQETQYF